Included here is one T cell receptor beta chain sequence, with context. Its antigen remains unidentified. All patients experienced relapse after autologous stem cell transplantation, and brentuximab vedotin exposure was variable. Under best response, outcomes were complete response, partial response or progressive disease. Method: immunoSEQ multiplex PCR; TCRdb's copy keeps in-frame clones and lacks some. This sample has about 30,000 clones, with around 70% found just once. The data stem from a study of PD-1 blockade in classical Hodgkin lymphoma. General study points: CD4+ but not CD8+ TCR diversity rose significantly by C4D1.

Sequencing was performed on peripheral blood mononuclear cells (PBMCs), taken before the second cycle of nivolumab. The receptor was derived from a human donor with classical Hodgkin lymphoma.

CDR3 region: CASSMETGPRGTGNTIYF. Here the CDR3 DNA reads TGTGCCAGCAGCATGGAAACAGGCCCCCGGGGGACTGGAAACACCATATATTTT. The V and J genes are TRBV7-8 and TRBJ1-3, with D tentatively TRBD1 (5 bases). Trimming pared 5 bases from V and 2 bases from J, leaving 22 bases between. Germline values: CDR1 SGHVS, CDR2 FQNEAQ. CDR3 size: 18 residues.